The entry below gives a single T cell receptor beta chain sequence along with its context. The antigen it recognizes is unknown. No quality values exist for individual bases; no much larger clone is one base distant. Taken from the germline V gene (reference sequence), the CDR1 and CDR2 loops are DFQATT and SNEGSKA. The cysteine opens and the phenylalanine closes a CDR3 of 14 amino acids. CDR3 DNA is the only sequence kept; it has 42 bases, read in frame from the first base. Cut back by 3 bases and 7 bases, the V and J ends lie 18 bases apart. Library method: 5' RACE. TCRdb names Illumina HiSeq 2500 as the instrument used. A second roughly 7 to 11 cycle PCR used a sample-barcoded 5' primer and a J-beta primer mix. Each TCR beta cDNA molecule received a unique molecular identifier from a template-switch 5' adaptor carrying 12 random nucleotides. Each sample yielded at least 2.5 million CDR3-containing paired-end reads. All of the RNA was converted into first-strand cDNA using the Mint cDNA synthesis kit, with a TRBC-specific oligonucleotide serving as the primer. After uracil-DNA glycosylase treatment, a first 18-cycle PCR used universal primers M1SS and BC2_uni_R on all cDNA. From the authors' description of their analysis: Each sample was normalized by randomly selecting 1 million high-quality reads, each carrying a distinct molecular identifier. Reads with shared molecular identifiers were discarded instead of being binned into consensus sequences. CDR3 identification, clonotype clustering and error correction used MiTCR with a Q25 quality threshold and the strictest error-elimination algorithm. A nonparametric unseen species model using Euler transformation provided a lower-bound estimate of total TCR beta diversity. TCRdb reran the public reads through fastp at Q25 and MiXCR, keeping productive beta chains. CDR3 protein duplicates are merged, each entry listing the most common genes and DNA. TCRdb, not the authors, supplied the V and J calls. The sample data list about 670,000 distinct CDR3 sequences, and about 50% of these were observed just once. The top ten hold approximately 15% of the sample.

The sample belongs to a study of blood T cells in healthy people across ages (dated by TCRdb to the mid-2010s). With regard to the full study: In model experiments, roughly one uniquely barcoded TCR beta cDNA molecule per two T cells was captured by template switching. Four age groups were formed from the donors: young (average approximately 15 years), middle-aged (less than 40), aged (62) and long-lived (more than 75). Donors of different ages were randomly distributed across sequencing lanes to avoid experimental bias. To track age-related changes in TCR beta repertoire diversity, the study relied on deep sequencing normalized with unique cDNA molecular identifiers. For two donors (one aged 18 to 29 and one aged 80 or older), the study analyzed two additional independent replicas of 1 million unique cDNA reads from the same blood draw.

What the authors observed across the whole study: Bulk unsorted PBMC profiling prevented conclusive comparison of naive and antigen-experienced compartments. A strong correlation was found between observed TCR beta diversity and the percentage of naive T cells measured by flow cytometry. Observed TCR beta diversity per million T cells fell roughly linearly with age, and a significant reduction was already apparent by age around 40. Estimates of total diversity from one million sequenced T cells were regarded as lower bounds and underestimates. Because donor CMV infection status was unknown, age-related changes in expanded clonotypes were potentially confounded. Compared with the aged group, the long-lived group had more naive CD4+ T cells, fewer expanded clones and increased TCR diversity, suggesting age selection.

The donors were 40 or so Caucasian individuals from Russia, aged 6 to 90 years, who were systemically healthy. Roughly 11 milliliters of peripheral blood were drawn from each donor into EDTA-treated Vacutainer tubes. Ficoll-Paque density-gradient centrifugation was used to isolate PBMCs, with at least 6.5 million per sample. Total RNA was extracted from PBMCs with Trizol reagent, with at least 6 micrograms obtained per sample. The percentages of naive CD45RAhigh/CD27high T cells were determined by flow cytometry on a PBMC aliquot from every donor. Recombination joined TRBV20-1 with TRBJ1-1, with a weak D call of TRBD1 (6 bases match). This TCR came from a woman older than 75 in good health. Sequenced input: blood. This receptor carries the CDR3 CSARRIQGRIEAFF. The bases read TGCAGTGCTAGGCGGATACAGGGAAGGATTGAAGCTTTCTTT.